One and the same sample provided the 4 T cell receptor beta chains below, sequenced in a study of shared T cell receptors in the human thymus. Assay: immunoSEQ multiplex PCR; the TCRdb copy retains only in-frame clones and omits some. The sample lists roughly 550,000 clones; about 84% were seen once. These data are also associated with another study on human thymus T cells.

The specimen sequenced was thymocytes. These receptors were collected from a boy in the first two years of life with a congenital heart defect.

The V and J genes are TRBV7-8 and TRBJ2-7, with 7 bases that match TRBD1. The CDR3 has 15 amino acids. Germline V gives CDR1 SGHVS, CDR2 FQNEAQ. V was pared by 5 bases and J by 9 bases, with 16 bases of the junction left unmatched. The CDR3 loop is CASSVGQRPSGRQYF. The CDR3 coding sequence is TGTGCCAGCAGCGTGGGACAGCGGCCCAGCGGTCGGCAGTACTTC.

This chain links TRBV5-1 with TRBJ1-2, with TRBD1 identical over 10 bases. This CDR3 has 15 residues. The germline CDR1 and CDR2 sequences are SGHRS and YFSETQ. V was clipped by 2 bases and J by 8 bases; unmatched bases: 9. The CDR3 is CASSLGTGAVCGYTF. DNA for the CDR3: TGCGCCAGCAGCTTAGGGACAGGGGCAGTTTGCGGCTACACCTTC.

This chain connects TRBV5-1 to TRBJ2-7, with 7 bases lining up with TRBD1. This CDR3 has 16 residues. Germline-derived CDR1 and CDR2 are SGHRS and YFSETQ. V gave up 0 bases and J gave up 3 bases; unmatched junction bases: 9. This CDR3 is CASSLDYGDRDYEQYF. In nucleotides, the CDR3 is TGCGCCAGCAGCTTGGATTATGGGGACAGAGACTACGAGCAGTACTTC.

Comments on this clone: This sample also contains other DNA sequences that code for the same CDR3. This chain joins TRBV25-1 and TRBJ2-2, with a weak D call TRBD2 (5 bases). This CDR3 has 15 amino acids. V was cut by 5 bases and J by 6 bases, with 16 bases left in between. From germline, CDR1 is MGHDK and CDR2 SYGVNS. The CDR3 loop is CASSRREEGAGELFF. Written as DNA, the CDR3 is TGTGCCAGCAGTCGTCGGGAAGAGGGAGCCGGGGAGCTGTTTTTT.